This is a list of T cell receptor beta chains from one sample in a study of molecular identifiers for immune sequencing clone quantification. From the PCR reads, TCRdb called clonotypes with MiXCR, one entry per CDR3 protein. The data contain about 640,000 distinct CDR3 sequences, just under 20% of them singletons. Sample: naive CD8+ T cells from blood, with Jurkat cell RNA spiked in. Receptor source: a human donor in good health. Some libraries in this study had Jurkat cell RNA spiked in. Both conserved end residues are trimmed from each CDR3. A D gene is named only where the DNA matches it firmly. Clone size, where shown, is once, few, many, or a class for clones that have expanded.

clone_size,d_call,v_call,cdr3_length,cdr3_aa
many,TRBD1,TRBV28,14,ASSLWGQGAAGELF
many,.,TRBV6-5,13,ASSYPRGSNTEAF
.,TRBD2,TRBV7-9,14,ASSLVGTSVQETQY
.,TRBD1,TRBV6-2/TRBV6-3,14,ASSSLRQGASYKQY
few,TRBD2,TRBV10-2,12,ASSQAGGWETQY
many,TRBD2,TRBV14,14,ASSQRRERVTDTQY
many,.,TRBV19,14,ASTIATRVFGQPQH
many,.,TRBV12-3/TRBV12-4,14,ASSVRTEGNSTEAF
few,.,TRBV21-1,11,ATPGEPNEKLF
few,.,TRBV9,14,ASSTDPDSPNYEQY
many,.,TRBV4-3,13,ASSQVGRVNYGYT
many,.,TRBV6-2/TRBV6-3,12,ASSSLPTNEKLF
.,.,TRBV12-3/TRBV12-4,11,ASSLVLAYEQY
few,.,TRBV3-1,15,ASSLSSIEVTAYEQY
many,TRBD2,TRBV3-1,13,ASSQSAGLADEQY
many,.,TRBV3-1,13,ASSPVEGVQETQY
.,.,TRBV20-1,16,SAHPGTRSIQGPYEQY
many,.,TRBV12-3/TRBV12-4,12,ASSFNPLGYEQY
.,TRBD1,TRBV7-9,14,ASSLTGTETNYGYT
.,TRBD2,TRBV7-9,13,ASSSNPAGGNEQF
.,TRBD1,TRBV7-9,17,ASSSVPGQGAGTNEKLF
many,.,TRBV20-1,9,SARDVNEQF
many,.,TRBV5-1,12,ASSLGGVDQPQH
many,.,TRBV13,12,ASSSGTGGHEQY
.,TRBD1,TRBV2,16,ASSYFGQGSLEGTEAF
many,.,TRBV2,11,ASSEPPAQEQY
few,TRBD1,TRBV12-3/TRBV12-4,14,ASSPGQGGVAGELF
.,.,TRBV5-4,12,ASSLRAANTEAF
.,.,TRBV7-9,13,ASSLGGGSPDTQY
few,.,TRBV6-2/TRBV6-3,13,ASSSTGLREETQY
.,TRBD2,TRBV20-1,16,SARDLAGPAEGTDTQY
few,.,TRBV9,12,ASSRRTEQETQY
many,TRBD1,TRBV6-5,12,ASSWGQGFYEQY
once,TRBD2,TRBV4-1,15,ASSRDGGGRGEDTQY
once,TRBD2,TRBV28,17,ASGQRGTSGRLPYNEQF
.,.,TRBV7-9,17,ASSFSYGAGTSSYNELF
many,.,TRBV28,12,ASSQRSSNQPQH
many,.,TRBV10-3,14,AISEPPGRESYEQY
many,.,TRBV6-2/TRBV6-3,12,ASSSSQGLYGYT
many,.,TRBV6-2/TRBV6-3,10,ASSYFGQPQH
few,.,TRBV24-1,13,ATTPEAGSNYGYT
few,TRBD1,TRBV27,13,ASSSRQGAAYEQY
.,TRBD1,TRBV19,13,ASDTGAFGYNEQF
many,.,TRBV6-5,15,ASSYPWGEGAATEAF
many,.,TRBV4-3,13,ASSQGFTGAGEQY
few,.,TRBV6-4,12,ASSPWNGSYEQY
many,.,TRBV7-9,13,ASSQGPTTGKEAF
few,.,TRBV19,11,ASSIAGAGELF
.,.,TRBV15,12,ATRDGRPNSPLH
.,.,TRBV7-9,10,ASNQGGDEQF
few,TRBD2,TRBV13,14,ASSHTSGGPSVEQF
many,.,TRBV10-3,12,AISETRGNTEAF
.,.,TRBV5-6,13,ASSLGEGSGSPLH
many,TRBD1,TRBV28,13,ASSLRWTGTYEQY
few,TRBD2,TRBV20-1,11,SAMREGRYEQY
many,.,TRBV24-1,14,ATSDRGLQETGELF
many,TRBD1,TRBV7-9,16,ASSHGQGGLTGANVLT